This T cell receptor beta chain stems from a study of low-dose radiotherapy and immunotherapy resistance in tumors. Alpha and beta chains were covered, as first-strand cDNA relied on TRAV- and TRBV-specific primers. The TCRs were subjected to amplification over around 19 PCR cycles employing a constant-region primer in conjunction with a V-primer adapter. In vitro transcription was used to amplify the isolated mRNA. TCRdb passed the reads through MiXCR, listing each CDR3 protein once. In the table there are 30,000 to 45,000 distinct CDR3 sequences, less than 25% of which are singletons. Trimming removed 4 bases at V and 7 bases at J, with 11 bases between. Germline V gives CDR1 LNHDA, CDR2 SQIVND (reference sequence). CDR3 size: 13 residues. This clonotype was found many times. Time point of the sample: after trial treatment. Treatment reported: LDRT plus nivolumab, ipilimumab, low-dose cyclophosphamide and aspirin (RACIN trial). Administered to the donors were nivolumab, ipilimumab, aspirin, low-dose cyclophosphamide and low-dose radiotherapy.

This TCR was sampled from a female donor with ovarian cancer. This sequence joins TRBV19 and TRBJ2-1, with a tentative D call TRBD2 (5 bases). Here the sequenced sample was PBMCs, taken after low-dose radiotherapy plus immunotherapy. CDR3 in amino acids: CASSRRRGNEQFF. The CDR3 DNA reads TGTGCCAGTAGTAGACGGCGAGGGAATGAGCAGTTCTTC.